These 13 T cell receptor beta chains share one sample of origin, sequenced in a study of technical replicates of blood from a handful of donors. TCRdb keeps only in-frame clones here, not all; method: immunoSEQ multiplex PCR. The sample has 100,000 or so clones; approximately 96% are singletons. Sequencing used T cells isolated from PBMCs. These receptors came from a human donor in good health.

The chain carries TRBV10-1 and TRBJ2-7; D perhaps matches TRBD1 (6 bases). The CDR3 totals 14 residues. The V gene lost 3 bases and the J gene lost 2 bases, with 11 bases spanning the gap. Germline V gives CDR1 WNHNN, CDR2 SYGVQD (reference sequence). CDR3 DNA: TGCGCCAGCAGTGATGAACAGGGAACCTACGAGCAGTACTTC. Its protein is CASSDEQGTYEQYF.

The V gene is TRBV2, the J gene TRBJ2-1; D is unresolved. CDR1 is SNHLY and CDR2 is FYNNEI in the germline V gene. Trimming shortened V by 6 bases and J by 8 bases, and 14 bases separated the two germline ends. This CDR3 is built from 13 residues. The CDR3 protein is CASSFNRFDEQFF. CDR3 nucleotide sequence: TGTGCCAGCAGCTTCAATCGGTTCGATGAGCAGTTCTTC.

CDR3: CASSYSRPVRGEKLFF. For the CDR3, the DNA is TGTGCCAGCAGTTACTCGCGGCCAGTTCGGGGGGAAAAACTGTTTTTT. The chain has TRBV6-5 and TRBJ1-4; tentatively, D is TRBD1 (5 bases). V lost 0 bases, J lost 8 bases, and 16 bases lay in between. The germline V gene has CDR1 MNHEY and CDR2 SVGAGI. The CDR3 sequence is 16 residues long.

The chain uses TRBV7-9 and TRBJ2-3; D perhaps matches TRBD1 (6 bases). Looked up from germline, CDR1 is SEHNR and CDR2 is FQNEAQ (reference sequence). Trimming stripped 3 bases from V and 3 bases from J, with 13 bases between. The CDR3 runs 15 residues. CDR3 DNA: TGTGCCAGCAGCTTGACTAACAGGGTGACAGATACGCAGTATTTT. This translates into CASSLTNRVTDTQYF. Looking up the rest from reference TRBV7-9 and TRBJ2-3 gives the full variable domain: DTGVSQNPRHKITKRGQNVTFRCDPISEHNRLYWYRQTLGQGPEFLTYFQNEAQLEKSRLLSDRFSAERPKGSFSTLEIQRTEQGDSAMYLCASSLTNRVTDTQYFGPGTRLTVL.

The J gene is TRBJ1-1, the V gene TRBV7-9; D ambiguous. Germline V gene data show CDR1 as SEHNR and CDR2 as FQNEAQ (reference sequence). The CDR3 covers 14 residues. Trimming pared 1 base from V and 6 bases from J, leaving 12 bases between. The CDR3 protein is CASSLELFSAEAFF. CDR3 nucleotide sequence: TGTGCCAGCAGCTTAGAACTTTTTTCTGCTGAAGCTTTCTTT.

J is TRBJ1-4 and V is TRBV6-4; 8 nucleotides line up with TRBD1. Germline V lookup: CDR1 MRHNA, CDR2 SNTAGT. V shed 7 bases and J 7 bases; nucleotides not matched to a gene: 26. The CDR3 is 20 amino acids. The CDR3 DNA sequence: TGTGCCAGCACGATGTTCTTTGGACAGGGAGGTCTATTGGAGACTGAAAAACTGTTTTTT. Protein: CASTMFFGQGGLLETEKLFF.

The CDR3 loop is CASSLPSTSGKMTQYF. The CDR3 nucleotides read TGTGCCAGCAGCTTGCCGTCTACGAGCGGGAAGATGACCCAGTACTTC. V and J are TRBV5-4 and TRBJ2-5, with 7 nucleotides matching TRBD2. This CDR3 is 16 amino acids long. Germline-derived CDR1 and CDR2 are SGHNT and YYREEE (reference sequence). V lost 1 base and J lost 7; bases outside the gene matches: 13.

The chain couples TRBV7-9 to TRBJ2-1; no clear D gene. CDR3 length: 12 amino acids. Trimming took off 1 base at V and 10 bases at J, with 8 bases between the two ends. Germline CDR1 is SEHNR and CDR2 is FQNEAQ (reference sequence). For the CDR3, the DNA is TGTGCCAGCAGCTTAGACAGAGCCGAGCAGTTCTTC. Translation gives CASSLDRAEQFF.

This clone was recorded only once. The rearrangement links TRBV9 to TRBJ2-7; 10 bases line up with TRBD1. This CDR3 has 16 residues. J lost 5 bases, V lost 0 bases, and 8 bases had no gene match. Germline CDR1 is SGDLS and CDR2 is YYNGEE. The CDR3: CASSVVPGQGFHEQYF. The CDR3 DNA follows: TGTGCCAGCAGCGTAGTCCCGGGACAGGGGTTCCACGAGCAGTACTTC.

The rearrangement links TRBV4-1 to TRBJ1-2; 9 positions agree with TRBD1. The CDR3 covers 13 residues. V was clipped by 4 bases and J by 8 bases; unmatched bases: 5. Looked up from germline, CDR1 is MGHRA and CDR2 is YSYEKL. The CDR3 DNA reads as TGCGCCAGCAGCCTGGGACAGGGCGGCGGCTACACCTTC. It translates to CASSLGQGGGYTF.

The CDR3 coding sequence is TGTGCCAGCAGCGTCCGGAGAGGGTTGATCTACGAGCAGTACTTC. It encodes CASSVRRGLIYEQYF. The V call is TRBV14, the J call TRBJ2-7; a possible D gene is TRBD2 (5 bases). The V and J ends lost 5 bases and 3 bases respectively, with 17 bases between them. The CDR3 contains 15 residues. Per germline, CDR1 SGHDN and CDR2 FVKESK.

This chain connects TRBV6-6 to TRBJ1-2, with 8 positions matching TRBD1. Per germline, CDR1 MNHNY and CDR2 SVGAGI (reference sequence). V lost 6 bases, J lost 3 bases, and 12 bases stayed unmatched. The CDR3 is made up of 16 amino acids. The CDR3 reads CASRQPRQGYHYGYTF. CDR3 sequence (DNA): TGTGCCAGCAGGCAACCTAGACAGGGGTACCACTATGGCTACACCTTC.

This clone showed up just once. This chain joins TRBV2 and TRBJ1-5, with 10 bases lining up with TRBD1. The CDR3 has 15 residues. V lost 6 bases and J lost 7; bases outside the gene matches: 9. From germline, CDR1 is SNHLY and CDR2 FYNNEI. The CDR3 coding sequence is TGTGCCAGCAGGGATGGGACAGGGGTTAGACAGCCCCAGCATTTT. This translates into CASRDGTGVRQPQHF.